The clone carrying this TCR beta chain was recorded many times. The antigen remains unidentified. One junction end disagrees with the germline gene, perhaps due to a read error. The record originates from a study of read filtering for tumor transcriptome and immune sequencing. Study outcomes and limitations: IR-seq captured clonotypes deeper and more reliably than RNA-seq.

Germline lookup yields CDR1 SGDLS and CDR2 YYNGEE. The CDR3 extends over 10 amino acids. Molecular barcoded adaptors covering alpha/delta and beta/gamma chains were used on 400 ng RNA. Each CDR3 protein gets one entry after TCRdb re-called the reads with MiXCR. Of 85,000 to 100,000 distinct CDR3 sequences in the sample, roughly 21% were seen once. The receptor was derived from a donor aged 40 or over with multiple myeloma. The V and J genes are TRBV9 and TRBJ2-7; D is unresolved. Sequencing used a population of CD138-negative cells sorted from bone marrow. In DNA, the CDR3 is TGTGCCAGCAGCTTTAGACCTGGATTGTTC. Residues: CASSFRPGLF.